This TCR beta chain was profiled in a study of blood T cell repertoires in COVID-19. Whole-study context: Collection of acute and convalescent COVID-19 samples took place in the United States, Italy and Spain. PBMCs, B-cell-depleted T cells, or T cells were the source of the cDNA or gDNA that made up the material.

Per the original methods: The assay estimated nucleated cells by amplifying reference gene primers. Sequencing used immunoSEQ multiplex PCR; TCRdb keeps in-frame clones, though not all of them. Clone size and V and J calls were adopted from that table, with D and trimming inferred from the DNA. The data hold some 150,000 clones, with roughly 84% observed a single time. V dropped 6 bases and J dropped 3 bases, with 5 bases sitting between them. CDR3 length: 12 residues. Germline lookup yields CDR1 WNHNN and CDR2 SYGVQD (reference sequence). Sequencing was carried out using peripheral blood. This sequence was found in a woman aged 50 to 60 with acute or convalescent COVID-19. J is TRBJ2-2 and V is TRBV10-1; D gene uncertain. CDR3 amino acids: CASRADTGELFF. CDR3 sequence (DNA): TGCGCCAGCAGGGCCGACACCGGGGAGCTGTTTTTT.